This T cell receptor beta chain appears in the sequencing data of a study of blood T cell repertoires in COVID-19. Study-wide context: Spain, Italy and the United States supplied samples that represented acute and convalescent COVID-19. T cells, B-cell-depleted T cells, or PBMCs supplied cDNA or gDNA.

Per the original data handling: Counts of nucleated cells, estimated from reference gene primer amplification, were obtained. Profiling relied on immunoSEQ multiplex PCR, and the TCRdb table lists in-frame clones only, not all of them. V, J and clone size derive from that table, while D and trimming were established from the DNA sequence. The sample includes about 130,000 clones, 75% to 90% of them seen just once. J lost 1 base, V lost 10 bases, and 6 bases had no gene match. This CDR3 is built from 14 residues. The V gene's germline CDR1 is SGHNT and CDR2 YYREEE (reference sequence). V is TRBV5-4 and J is TRBJ2-2; 8 nucleotides match TRBD2. The clonotype was recovered from a woman aged 45-65 years who had recovered from COVID-19. The sequenced material came from peripheral blood. The CDR3 DNA reads as TGTGCCGCCTTCCGGGGGGGGAACACCGGGGAGCTGTTTTTT. It translates to CAAFRGGNTGELFF.